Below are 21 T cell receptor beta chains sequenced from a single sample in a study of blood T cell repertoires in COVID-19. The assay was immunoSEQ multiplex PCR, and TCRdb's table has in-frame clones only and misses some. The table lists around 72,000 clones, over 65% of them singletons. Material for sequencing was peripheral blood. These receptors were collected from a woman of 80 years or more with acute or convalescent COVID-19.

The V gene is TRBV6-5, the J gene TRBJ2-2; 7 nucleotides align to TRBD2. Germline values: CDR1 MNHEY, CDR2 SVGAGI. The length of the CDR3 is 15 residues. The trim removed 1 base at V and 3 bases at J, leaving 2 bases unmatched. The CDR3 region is CASSYWGGDTGELFF. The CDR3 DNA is TGTGCCAGCAGTTACTGGGGGGGTGACACCGGGGAGCTGTTTTTT.

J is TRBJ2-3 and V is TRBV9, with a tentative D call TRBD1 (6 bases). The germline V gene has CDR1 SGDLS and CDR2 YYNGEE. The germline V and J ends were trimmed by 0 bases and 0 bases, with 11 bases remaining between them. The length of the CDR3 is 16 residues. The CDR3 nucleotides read TGTGCCAGCAGCGTAGGAGGGGGTATTAGCACAGATACGCAGTATTTT. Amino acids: CASSVGGGISTDTQYF.

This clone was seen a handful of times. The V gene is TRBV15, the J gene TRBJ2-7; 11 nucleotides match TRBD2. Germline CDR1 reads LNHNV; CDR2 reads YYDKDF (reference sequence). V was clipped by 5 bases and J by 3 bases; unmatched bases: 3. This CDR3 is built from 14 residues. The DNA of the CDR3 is TGTGCCACCAGCGCGACTAGCGGGGTCTACGAGCAGTACTTC. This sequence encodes CATSATSGVYEQYF.

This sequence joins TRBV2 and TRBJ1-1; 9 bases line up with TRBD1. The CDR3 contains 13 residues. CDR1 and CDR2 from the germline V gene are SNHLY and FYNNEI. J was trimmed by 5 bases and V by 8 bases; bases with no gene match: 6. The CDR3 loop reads CASGGQGSTEAFF. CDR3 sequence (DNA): TGTGCCAGCGGGGGACAGGGAAGTACTGAAGCTTTCTTT. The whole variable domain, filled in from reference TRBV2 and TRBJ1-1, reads EPEVTQTPSHQVTQMGQEVILRCVPISNHLYFYWYRQILGQKVEFLVSFYNNEISEKSEIFDDQFSVERPDGSNFTLKIRSTKLEDSAMYFCASGGQGSTEAFFGQGTRLTVV.

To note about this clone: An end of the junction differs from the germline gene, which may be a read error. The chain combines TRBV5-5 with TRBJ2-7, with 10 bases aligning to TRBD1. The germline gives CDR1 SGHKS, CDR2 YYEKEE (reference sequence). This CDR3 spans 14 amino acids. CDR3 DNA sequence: TGTGCCAGCACCCCGTACGCGGACAGGGGGAAAACAGACTTC. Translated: CASTPYADRGKTDF. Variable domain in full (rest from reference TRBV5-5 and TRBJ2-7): DAGVTQSPTHLIKTRGQQVTLRCSPISGHKSVSWYQQVLGQGPQFIFQYYEKEERGRGNFPDRFSARQFPNYSSELNVNALLLGDSALYLCASTPYADRGKTDFGPGTRLTVT.

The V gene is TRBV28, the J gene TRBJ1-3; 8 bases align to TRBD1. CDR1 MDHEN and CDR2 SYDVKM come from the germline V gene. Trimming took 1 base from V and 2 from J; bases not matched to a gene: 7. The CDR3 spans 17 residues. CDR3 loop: CASSLLRTGQTGNTIYF. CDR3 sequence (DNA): TGTGCCAGCAGTTTATTAAGGACAGGGCAGACTGGAAACACCATATATTTT.

The DNA for the CDR3 is TGTGCCAGCAGCCTCTCCGCGGGAAGGCAAATACCCTACGAGCAGTACTTC. Translated, it gives CASSLSAGRQIPYEQYF. The V gene is TRBV11-3, the J gene TRBJ2-7; D may be TRBD2 (6 bases). This CDR3 comprises 17 residues. V gave up 5 bases and J gave up 2 bases, with 22 bases separating them. Germline V gene lookup returns CDR1 SGHNT and CDR2 YENEEA.

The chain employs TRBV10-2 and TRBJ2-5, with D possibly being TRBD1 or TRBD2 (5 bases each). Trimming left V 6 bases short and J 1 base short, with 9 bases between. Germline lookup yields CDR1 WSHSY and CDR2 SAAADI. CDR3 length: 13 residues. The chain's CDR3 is CASREDTQETQYF. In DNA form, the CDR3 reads TGCGCCAGCAGGGAGGACACCCAAGAGACCCAGTACTTC.

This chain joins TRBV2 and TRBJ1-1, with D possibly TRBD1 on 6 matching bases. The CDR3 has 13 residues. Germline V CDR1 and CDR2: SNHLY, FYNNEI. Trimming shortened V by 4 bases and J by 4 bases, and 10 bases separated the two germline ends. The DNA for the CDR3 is TGTGCCAGCAGTGGGCAGGGGATCACTGAAGCTTTCTTT. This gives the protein CASSGQGITEAFF.

The CDR3 loop reads CASSMGGVGADYGYTF. The CDR3 region has the DNA TGTGCCAGTAGTATGGGGGGGGTTGGCGCTGACTATGGCTACACCTTC. The rearrangement joins TRBV19 to TRBJ1-2; D might be TRBD1 (5 bases). Trimming removed 3 bases at V and 3 bases at J, with 17 bases between. Germline values: CDR1 LNHDA, CDR2 SQIVND (reference sequence). CDR3 length: 16 amino acids.

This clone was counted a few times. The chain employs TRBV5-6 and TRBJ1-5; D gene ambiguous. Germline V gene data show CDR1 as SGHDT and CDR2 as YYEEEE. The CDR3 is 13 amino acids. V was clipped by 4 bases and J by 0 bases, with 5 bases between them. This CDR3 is CASSRYSNQPQHF. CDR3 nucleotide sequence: TGTGCCAGCAGCCGGTATAGCAATCAGCCCCAGCATTTT.

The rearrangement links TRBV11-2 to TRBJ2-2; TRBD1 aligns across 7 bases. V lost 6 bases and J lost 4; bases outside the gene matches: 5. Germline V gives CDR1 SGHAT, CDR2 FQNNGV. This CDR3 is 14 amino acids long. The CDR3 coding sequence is TGTGCCAGCAGAAGCTCAGGGGGCACCGGGGAGCTGTTTTTT. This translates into CASRSSGGTGELFF. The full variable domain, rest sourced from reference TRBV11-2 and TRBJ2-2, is EAGVAQSPRYKIIEKRQSVAFWCNPISGHATLYWYQQILGQGPKLLIQFQNNGVVDDSQLPKDRFSAERLKGVDSTLKIQPAKLEDSAVYLCASRSSGGTGELFFGEGSRLTVL.

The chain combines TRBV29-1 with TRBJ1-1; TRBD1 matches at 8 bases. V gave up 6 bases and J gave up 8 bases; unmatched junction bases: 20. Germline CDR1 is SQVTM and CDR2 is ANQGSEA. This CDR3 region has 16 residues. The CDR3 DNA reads TGCAGCGTAGTGAAAAGCCGGGACAGGAAATTTCAAGAAGCTTTCTTT. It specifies CSVVKSRDRKFQEAFF.

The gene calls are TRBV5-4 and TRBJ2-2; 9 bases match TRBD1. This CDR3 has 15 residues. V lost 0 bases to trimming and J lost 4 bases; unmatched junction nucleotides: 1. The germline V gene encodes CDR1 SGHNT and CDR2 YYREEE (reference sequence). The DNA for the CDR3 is TGTGCCAGCAGCTTGGGGACAGGGGTCACCGGGGAGCTGTTTTTT. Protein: CASSLGTGVTGELFF.

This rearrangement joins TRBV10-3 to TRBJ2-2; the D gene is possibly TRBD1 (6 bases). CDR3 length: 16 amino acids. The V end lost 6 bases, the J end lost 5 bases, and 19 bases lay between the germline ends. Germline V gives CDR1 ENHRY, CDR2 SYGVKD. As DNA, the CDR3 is TGTGCCATCAGAGGCGGAGTAGGGACAACTACCGGGGAGCTGTTTTTT. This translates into CAIRGGVGTTTGELFF.

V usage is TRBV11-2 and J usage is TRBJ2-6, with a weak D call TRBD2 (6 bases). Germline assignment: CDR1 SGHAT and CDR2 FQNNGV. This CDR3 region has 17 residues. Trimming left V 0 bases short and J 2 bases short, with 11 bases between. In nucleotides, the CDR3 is TGTGCCAGCAGCTTAGATCGGCGGGACCCTGGGGCCAACGTCCTGACTTTC. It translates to CASSLDRRDPGANVLTF. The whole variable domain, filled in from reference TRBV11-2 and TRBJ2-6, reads EAGVAQSPRYKIIEKRQSVAFWCNPISGHATLYWYQQILGQGPKLLIQFQNNGVVDDSQLPKDRFSAERLKGVDSTLKIQPAKLEDSAVYLCASSLDRRDPGANVLTFGAGSRLTVL.

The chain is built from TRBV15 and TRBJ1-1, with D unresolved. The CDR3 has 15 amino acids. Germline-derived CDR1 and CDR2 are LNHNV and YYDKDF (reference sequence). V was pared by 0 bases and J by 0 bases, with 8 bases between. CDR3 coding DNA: TGTGCCACCAGCAGAGATATCCTTATGAACACTGAAGCTTTCTTT. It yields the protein CATSRDILMNTEAFF.

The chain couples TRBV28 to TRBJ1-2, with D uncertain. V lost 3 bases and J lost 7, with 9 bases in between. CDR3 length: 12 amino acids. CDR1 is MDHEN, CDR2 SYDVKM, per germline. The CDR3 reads CASSFGGLGYTF. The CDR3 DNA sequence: TGTGCCAGCAGTTTTGGCGGCCTTGGCTACACCTTC.

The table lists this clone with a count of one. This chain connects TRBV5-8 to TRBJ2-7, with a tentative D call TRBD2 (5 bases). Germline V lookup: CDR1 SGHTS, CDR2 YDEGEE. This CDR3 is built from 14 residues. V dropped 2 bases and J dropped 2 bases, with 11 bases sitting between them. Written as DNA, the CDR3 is TGTGCCAGCAGCTTCCCAACCGGGGCCTACGAGCAGTACTTC. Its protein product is CASSFPTGAYEQYF.

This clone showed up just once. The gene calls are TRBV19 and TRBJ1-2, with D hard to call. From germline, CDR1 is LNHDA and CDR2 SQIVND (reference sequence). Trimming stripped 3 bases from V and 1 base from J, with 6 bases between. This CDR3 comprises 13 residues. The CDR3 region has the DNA TGTGCCAGTAGTATCCAGAATAACTATGGCTACACCTTC. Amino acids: CASSIQNNYGYTF.

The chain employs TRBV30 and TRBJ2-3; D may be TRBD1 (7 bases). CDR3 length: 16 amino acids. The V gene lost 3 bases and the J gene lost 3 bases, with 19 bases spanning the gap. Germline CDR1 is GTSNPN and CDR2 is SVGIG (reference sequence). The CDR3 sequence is CAWRGKQGTGTDTQYF. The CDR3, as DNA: TGTGCCTGGAGAGGTAAACAGGGGACTGGAACAGATACGCAGTATTTT.